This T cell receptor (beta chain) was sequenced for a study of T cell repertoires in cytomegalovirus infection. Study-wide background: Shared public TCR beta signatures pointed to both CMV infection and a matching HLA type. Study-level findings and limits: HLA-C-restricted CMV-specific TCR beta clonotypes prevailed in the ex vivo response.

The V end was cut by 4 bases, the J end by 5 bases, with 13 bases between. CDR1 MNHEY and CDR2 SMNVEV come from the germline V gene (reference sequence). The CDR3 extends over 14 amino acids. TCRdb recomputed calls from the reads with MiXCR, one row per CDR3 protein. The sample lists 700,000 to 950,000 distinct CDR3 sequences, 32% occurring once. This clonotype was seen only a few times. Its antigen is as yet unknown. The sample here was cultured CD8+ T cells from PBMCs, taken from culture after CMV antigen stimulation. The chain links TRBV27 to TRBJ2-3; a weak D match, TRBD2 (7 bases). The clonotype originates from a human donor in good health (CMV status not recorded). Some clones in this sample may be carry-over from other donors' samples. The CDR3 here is CASSWGGPGDTQYF. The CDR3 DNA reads TGTGCCAGCAGTTGGGGGGGGCCCGGAGATACGCAGTATTTT.